This T cell receptor beta chain was retrieved from a study of T cell repertoires in cytomegalovirus infection. This CDR3 is built from 13 residues. The germline V gene has CDR1 LGHNT and CDR2 FRNRAP. Deletions cut 1 base from V and 7 bases from J, with 8 bases between. From the reads, TCRdb called clonotypes with MiXCR, one entry per CDR3 protein. The sample consists of around 550,000 distinct CDR3 sequences, around 27% of them appearing once. This clonotype has more than one count but fewer than ten. The sample taken for sequencing was PBMCs. The V and J genes are TRBV12-5 and TRBJ1-5; D is uncertain. This receptor was taken from a human donor in good health (CMV status not recorded). Some clones in this sample may be carry-over from other donors' samples. This CDR3 is CASGLEERQPQHF. CDR3 coding DNA: TGTGCTAGTGGTTTGGAGGAAAGACAGCCCCAGCATTTT.